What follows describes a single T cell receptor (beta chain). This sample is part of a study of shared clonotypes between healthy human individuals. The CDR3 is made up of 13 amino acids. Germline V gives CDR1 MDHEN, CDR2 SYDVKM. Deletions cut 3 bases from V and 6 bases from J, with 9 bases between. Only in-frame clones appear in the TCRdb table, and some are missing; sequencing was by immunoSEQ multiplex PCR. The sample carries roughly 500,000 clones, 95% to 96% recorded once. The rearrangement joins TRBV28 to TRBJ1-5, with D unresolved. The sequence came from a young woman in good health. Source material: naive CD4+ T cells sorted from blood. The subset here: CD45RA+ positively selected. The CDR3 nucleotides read TGTGCCAGCAGTTTTACCCTGGGTCAGCCCCAGCATTTT. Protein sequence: CASSFTLGQPQHF.